This TCR beta chain appears in the sequencing data of a study of blood T cell repertoires in COVID-19. Study as a whole: There were acute and convalescent COVID-19 samples, and they came from the United States, Italy and Spain. PBMCs, B-cell-depleted T cells, or T cells provided the cDNA or gDNA that made up the material.

In the study's own analysis: Nucleated cell number was recorded as an estimate derived from reference gene primer amplification. Profiled with immunoSEQ multiplex PCR; TCRdb holds only in-frame clones, not every one. V, J and clone size reflect that table, while D and trimming were determined from the DNA. The sample lists 200,000 to 250,000 clones; just over 90% were seen once. CDR1 is MNHEY and CDR2 is SVGAGI in the germline V gene. The CDR3 totals 12 residues. This sequence joins TRBV6-5 and TRBJ1-2; D perhaps matches TRBD1 (5 bases). What was sequenced was peripheral blood. The clonotype originates from a man younger than 45 with acute or convalescent COVID-19. This CDR3 reads CAHLQGRHGYTF. As DNA, the CDR3 is TGTGCTCACTTGCAGGGTCGTCATGGCTACACCTTC.